In this sample, the clone carrying this T cell receptor (beta chain) turned up many times. Its antigen remains unknown. After 5'RACE with constant-segment primers, TCR alpha and TCR beta cDNA libraries carrying sample barcodes and UMIs were obtained. TCRdb reprocessed the 5' RACE reads with MiXCR, giving one entry per CDR3 protein. The repertoire holds hundreds of thousands of distinct CDR3 sequences, 7.5% to 9.5% seen once, with 20% to 25% in the top ten. These data originate in a study of T-cell memory formation after mild COVID-19. Findings and caveats of the study: There was a balanced CD4/CD8 profile in clones contracting day 15 to 85, and later expanders leaned CD4+. Cross-reactive memory appears to have joined, as suggested by some responding clones showing up in pre-infection memory.

This CDR3 has 17 amino acids. Between the trimmed V and J ends, which lost 2 bases and 4 bases, there was a span of 18 bases. Germline values: CDR1 MNHEY, CDR2 SVGAGI. Sample: PBMCs or a T cell subset sorted from them (not recorded which). The TCR originated in a man aged 18 to 30 who had mild COVID-19 (a few samples of this study predate the infection). Cell type and time point are not known. This chain joins TRBV6-5 and TRBJ1-5, with D possibly matching TRBD1 (5 bases). CDR3 region: CASSYPSGRELNQPQHF. CDR3 DNA: TGTGCCAGCAGTTACCCATCGGGACGGGAGCTTAATCAGCCCCAGCATTTT.